This entry concerns a single T cell receptor (beta chain). These data are taken from a study of blood T cell repertoires in COVID-19. As for the study in general: The United States, Italy and Spain provided the acute and convalescent COVID-19 samples.

Repertoires were generated with immunoSEQ multiplex PCR, while TCRdb's copy carries only in-frame clones and drops some. The table lists 400,000 to 550,000 clones, 70% to 90% of them singletons. The V segment lost 4 bases and the J segment 4 bases; nucleotides outside the gene matches: 7. Germline CDR1 and CDR2: SQVTM and ANQGSEA. CDR3 length: 14 residues. Participants spanned ages about 18 to 90 years and resided in roughly 26 US areas. The sequencing sample was made of PBMCs or T cells enriched from blood (not recorded which). The TCR originated in a woman younger than 30 with acute COVID-19. V usage is TRBV29-1 and J usage is TRBJ2-1; 7 nucleotides align to TRBD2. The DNA of the CDR3 is TGCAGCGTTGGTCGGACGGGGGGTTACAATGAGCAGTTCTTC. Amino acids: CSVGRTGGYNEQFF.